This T cell receptor (beta chain) was recorded in a study of blood T cell repertoires in COVID-19. Participant ages covered about 18 to 89 years across around 22 US areas. Profiling relied on immunoSEQ multiplex PCR, and the TCRdb table lists in-frame clones only, not all of them. This table holds roughly 200,000 clones, 80% to 90% found once. The V gene's germline CDR1 is MDHEN and CDR2 SYDVKM. There are 15 residues in the CDR3. V was pared by 5 bases and J by 8 bases, with 8 bases of the junction left unmatched. The chain carries TRBV28 and TRBJ2-2, with 10 bases aligning to TRBD1. The receptor comes from a man in his forties who had recovered from COVID-19. The sequencing input was PBMCs or T cells enriched from blood (not recorded which). The CDR3 region is CASSTPGQGFGELFF. In DNA, the CDR3 is TGTGCCAGCAGTACCCCGGGACAGGGGTTTGGGGAGCTGTTTTTT.